A single sample gave rise to the 31 T cell receptor beta chains below, sequenced in a study of blood T cell repertoires in COVID-19. Profiled with immunoSEQ multiplex PCR; TCRdb holds only in-frame clones, not every one. The sample lists around 380,000 clones, roughly 80% seen once, with more than 0.95% in the top ten. The sequencing sample was made of peripheral blood. All receptors come from a human donor with acute or convalescent COVID-19. The donor label of this sample is uncertain.

This sequence joins TRBV21-1 and TRBJ1-2. TRBV21-1 is an annotated pseudogene. This CDR3 is 16 amino acids long. In DNA, the CDR3 is TGTGCCAGCAGGGTCAAACAGAAAGGAAGTCGGGAAGGCTACACCTTC. Translated, it gives CASRVKQKGSREGYTF.

The CDR3 here is CASSRPRGPSGANVLTF. The CDR3 region has the DNA TGTGCCAGCAGTCGACCCAGGGGGCCCTCTGGGGCCAACGTCCTGACTTTC. The chain uses TRBV28 and TRBJ2-6; 8 bases match TRBD1. V shed 5 bases, J shed 0 bases, and the junction held 6 bases outside the gene matches. CDR1 and CDR2 (germline): MDHEN, SYDVKM. CDR3 length: 17 amino acids.

CDR3 sequence (DNA): TGTGCCAGCAGCGGGGTAGGGAACTATGGCTACACCTTC. This sequence encodes CASSGVGNYGYTF. The chain is built from TRBV6-5 and TRBJ1-2; D unresolved. Trimming removed 6 bases from V and 2 bases from J, with 10 bases in between. Germline V gene data show CDR1 as MNHEY and CDR2 as SVGAGI. The CDR3 sequence is 13 residues long.

The V gene is TRBV25-1, the J gene TRBJ1-2, with TRBD1 identical over 7 bases. In germline, CDR1 is MGHDK, CDR2 SYGVNS. V was pared by 3 bases and J by 4 bases, with 2 bases of the junction left unmatched. The CDR3 covers 13 residues. As DNA, the CDR3 is TGTGCCAGCAGTGACCCAGGGGGCTATGGCTACACCTTC. This encodes CASSDPGGYGYTF.

The chain joins TRBV5-1 to TRBJ2-6, with 7 bases matching TRBD1. From germline, CDR1 is SGHRS and CDR2 YFSETQ. V shed 2 bases, J shed 4 bases, and the junction held 3 bases outside the gene matches. The CDR3 runs 15 residues. Written as DNA, the CDR3 is TGCGCCAGCAGCTTAGACAGGGTCGGGGCCAACGTCCTGACTTTC. Translation: CASSLDRVGANVLTF.

The DNA for the CDR3 is TGTGCCAGCAGTACGGGACAGGGGGCACGTGAGACCCAGTACTTC. Translated: CASSTGQGARETQYF. The gene calls are TRBV9 and TRBJ2-5, with 12 bases that match TRBD1. Germline assignment: CDR1 SGDLS and CDR2 YYNGEE. The CDR3 extends over 15 amino acids. Losses at the gene ends were 5 bases for V and 5 bases for J; bases not matched to a gene: 7.

In this sample, this clone turned up a few times. The V gene is TRBV6-1, the J gene TRBJ1-5; D is uncertain. CDR1 is MNHNS and CDR2 is SASEGT in the germline V gene. CDR3 length: 14 amino acids. Trimming shortened V by 3 bases and J by 11 bases, and 17 bases separated the two germline ends. The CDR3 protein is CASSDPGRGLAQHF. The CDR3 DNA sequence: TGTGCCAGCAGTGACCCGGGCCGGGGTTTAGCCCAGCATTTT.

The V call is TRBV18, the J call TRBJ1-1; D is perhaps TRBD1 (6 bases). Trimming left V 2 bases short and J 2 bases short, with 9 bases between. Per germline, CDR1 KGHSH and CDR2 LQKENI. The CDR3 is 14 amino acids. CDR3 residues: CASSPSRGNTEAFF. The CDR3 DNA sequence: TGTGCCAGCTCACCATCCAGGGGTAACACTGAAGCTTTCTTT.

A few counts support this clone. The chain uses TRBV5-1 and TRBJ2-5; D call uncertain. V dropped 6 bases and J dropped 1 base, with 22 bases sitting between them. This CDR3 contains 17 residues. Germline V gene lookup returns CDR1 SGHRS and CDR2 YFSETQ. Written as DNA, the CDR3 is TGCGCCAGCACCCCTCGCGGTCGGATCGCCCTCCAAGAGACCCAGTACTTC. Amino acid sequence: CASTPRGRIALQETQYF. Full variable domain (rest looked up from reference TRBV5-1 and TRBJ2-5): KAGVTQTPRYLIKTRGQQVTLSCSPISGHRSVSWYQQTPGQGLQFLFEYFSETQRNKGNFPGRFSGRQFSNSRSEMNVSTLELGDSALYLCASTPRGRIALQETQYFGPGTRLLVL.

Worth noting for this clone: Other DNA sequences in this sample translate to the same CDR3. The rearrangement uses TRBV2 and TRBJ1-4, with 7 positions matching TRBD1. The germline V gene has CDR1 SNHLY and CDR2 FYNNEI. The CDR3 runs 14 residues. J was trimmed by 5 bases and V by 5 bases; bases with no gene match: 5. The CDR3 sequence is CASSRQGLNEKLFF. The CDR3 nucleotides are TGTGCCAGCAGTCGACAGGGCTTGAATGAAAAACTGTTTTTT.

The chain has TRBV11-2 and TRBJ1-1; TRBD1 matches 7 bases. This CDR3 region has 18 residues. CDR1 is SGHAT and CDR2 is FQNNGV in the germline V gene. Germline trimming cut 4 bases from V and 6 bases from J; bases unmatched to any gene: 20. The CDR3 DNA sequence: TGTGCCAGCAGCTCCAGACAGGGAGACCAAGGAGGGTCGGCTGAAGCTTTCTTT. It yields the protein CASSSRQGDQGGSAEAFF.

The genes are TRBV7-9 and TRBJ1-1; no clear D gene. CDR1 is SEHNR, CDR2 FQNEAQ, per germline (reference sequence). Trimming took 1 base from V and 3 from J, leaving 9 bases between them. This CDR3 spans 14 amino acids. The CDR3: CASSLGEWDTEAFF. The CDR3 DNA reads as TGTGCCAGCAGCTTAGGGGAGTGGGACACTGAAGCTTTCTTT.

The V gene is TRBV3-1 (or the pseudogene TRBV3-2), the J gene TRBJ1-5; 8 bases match TRBD1. Per the germline V gene, CDR1 is LGHDT and CDR2 is YNNKEL (reference sequence). There are 16 residues in the CDR3. The J segment lost 3 bases and the V segment lost 3 bases, leaving 7 bases of the junction unmatched. CDR3 loop: CASSHSDRGANQPQHF. The CDR3 DNA reads as TGTGCCAGCAGCCACTCTGACAGGGGAGCCAATCAGCCCCAGCATTTT.

As concerns this clone: The sample has other DNA sequences that encode this CDR3 too. CDR3 nucleotides: TGTGCCAGCTCACTAGACAGGGCTAATTCACCCCTCCACTTT. Protein: CASSLDRANSPLHF. The chain links TRBV18 to TRBJ1-6; TRBD1 aligns across 7 bases. The J segment lost 6 bases and the V segment lost 4 bases, leaving 3 bases of the junction unmatched. The CDR3 is 14 amino acids. Germline loops: CDR1 KGHSH, CDR2 LQKENI.

The V call is TRBV6-5, the J call TRBJ1-1; unclear D gene. The CDR3 is 14 residues long. Trimming left V 0 bases short and J 1 base short, with 6 bases between. Germline CDR1 reads MNHEY; CDR2 reads SVGAGI. CDR3 amino acids: CASSYSPRNTEAFF. CDR3 coding DNA: TGTGCCAGCAGTTACTCCCCGAGGAACACTGAAGCTTTCTTT.

V is TRBV10-3 and J is TRBJ2-5; 8 nucleotides align to TRBD1. Germline values: CDR1 ENHRY, CDR2 SYGVKD. This CDR3 spans 15 amino acids. Trimming at V came to 0 bases and at J to 7 bases, leaving 7 bases not matched to a gene. The CDR3 protein is CAISESVGGQGTQYF. CDR3 in DNA: TGTGCCATCAGTGAGTCAGTAGGAGGACAGGGGACCCAGTACTTC.

V and J are TRBV5-5 and TRBJ2-7, with TRBD1 identical over 9 bases. This CDR3 contains 15 residues. V trimming: 6 bases; J trimming: 4 bases; junction bases outside the gene matches: 11. Looked up from germline, CDR1 is SGHKS and CDR2 is YYEKEE (reference sequence). The CDR3 region is CASTSLGTGSYEQYF. The CDR3 nucleotides are TGTGCCAGCACCTCTCTCGGGACAGGGTCGTACGAGCAGTACTTC.

The rearrangement joins TRBV6-6 to TRBJ1-5, with D tentatively TRBD1 (6 bases). Germline V CDR1 and CDR2: MNHNY, SVGAGI (reference sequence). V lost 6 bases and J 0 bases, leaving 9 bases between the germline ends. The CDR3 is made up of 14 amino acids. As DNA, the CDR3 is TGTGCCAGCAGGGGACAAAATAGCAATCAGCCCCAGCATTTT. It encodes CASRGQNSNQPQHF.

To note about this clone: This sample also contains other DNA sequences that code for the same CDR3. The chain has TRBV2 and TRBJ1-2, with 9 bases matching TRBD1. The CDR3 runs to 14 residues. Germline V lookup: CDR1 SNHLY, CDR2 FYNNEI. J was trimmed by 5 bases and V by 6 bases; bases with no gene match: 7. The CDR3 reads CASSEQGAGYGYTF. CDR3 in DNA: TGTGCCAGCAGCGAACAGGGGGCTGGGTATGGCTACACCTTC.

The CDR3 reads CASSYSRGAWTEAFF. CDR3 nucleotides: TGTGCCAGCAGTTACTCGCGGGGGGCCTGGACTGAAGCTTTCTTT. The chain carries TRBV6-5 and TRBJ1-1; TRBD1 is a possible D gene (6 bases). V shed 0 bases and J shed 5 bases, with 13 bases lying between them. The CDR3 sequence is 15 residues long. Germline V lookup: CDR1 MNHEY, CDR2 SVGAGI.

This rearrangement joins TRBV2 to TRBJ2-1; D not resolved. This CDR3 region has 13 residues. CDR1 is SNHLY, CDR2 FYNNEI, per germline. V shed 2 bases and J shed 3 bases, with 5 bases lying between them. The CDR3 is CASSESLYNEQFF. The CDR3 nucleotides are TGTGCCAGCAGTGAATCCCTCTACAATGAGCAGTTCTTC.

The chain couples TRBV5-1 to TRBJ1-1, with 8 bases matching TRBD1. The CDR3 contains 16 residues. The germline CDR1 and CDR2 sequences are SGHRS and YFSETQ. J lost 1 base, V lost 4 bases, and 9 bases had no gene match. The CDR3 reads CASSRRTGGPNTEAFF. CDR3 DNA sequence: TGCGCCAGCAGCCGACGCACAGGGGGACCGAACACTGAAGCTTTCTTT.

V and J are TRBV30 and TRBJ2-1; D is perhaps TRBD2 (5 bases). The V gene lost 2 bases and the J gene lost 4 bases, with 12 bases spanning the gap. The CDR3 extends over 14 amino acids. From germline, CDR1 is GTSNPN and CDR2 SVGIG (reference sequence). The CDR3 region has the DNA TGTGCCTGGAGTCCGACTACTAGTTACAATGAGCAGTTCTTC. Protein sequence: CAWSPTTSYNEQFF.

The V gene is TRBV18, the J gene TRBJ1-2; 10 bases match TRBD1. V was clipped by 3 bases and J by 4 bases; unmatched bases: 5. The germline V gene has CDR1 KGHSH and CDR2 LQKENI. This CDR3 comprises 15 residues. The CDR3 loop reads CASSPEGQGIYGYTF. CDR3 coding DNA: TGTGCCAGCTCACCGGAGGGACAGGGGATCTATGGCTACACCTTC.

The rearrangement joins TRBV18 to TRBJ2-2, with D uncertain. Germline CDR1 is KGHSH and CDR2 is LQKENI. CDR3 length: 16 residues. The V gene lost 1 base and the J gene lost 0 bases, with 9 bases spanning the gap. As DNA, the CDR3 is TGTGCCAGCTCACCACGGAGCCCAACGAACACCGGGGAGCTGTTTTTT. It codes for CASSPRSPTNTGELFF. Complete variable domain (other parts from reference TRBV18 and TRBJ2-2): NAGVMQNPRHLVRRRGQEARLRCSPMKGHSHVYWYRQLPEEGLKFMVYLQKENIIDESGMPKERFSAEFPKEGPSILRIQQVVRGDSAAYFCASSPRSPTNTGELFFGEGSRLTVL.

CDR3 region: CASSRSGDGYTF. DNA for the CDR3: TGTGCCAGCTCACGGTCGGGGGATGGCTACACCTTC. This chain joins TRBV18 and TRBJ1-2; maybe TRBD1 (5 bases). Trimming took off 4 bases at V and 6 bases at J, with 9 bases between the two ends. The CDR3 totals 12 residues. Per the germline V gene, CDR1 is KGHSH and CDR2 is LQKENI. Full variable domain (rest looked up from reference TRBV18 and TRBJ1-2): NAGVMQNPRHLVRRRGQEARLRCSPMKGHSHVYWYRQLPEEGLKFMVYLQKENIIDESGMPKERFSAEFPKEGPSILRIQQVVRGDSAAYFCASSRSGDGYTFGSGTRLTVV.

This clone occurred a few times. The chain couples TRBV7-2 to TRBJ1-3; D remains ambiguous. The CDR3 has 13 residues. Germline V lookup: CDR1 SGHTA, CDR2 FQGNSA. The ends were cut back, 6 bases at V and 4 bases at J, with 10 bases in the middle. CDR3 nucleotides: TGTGCCAGCAGATTAAATCCGGGAAACACCATATATTTT. It is translated as CASRLNPGNTIYF.

The V call is TRBV5-1, the J call TRBJ2-7; no firm D call. Trimming shortened V by 5 bases and J by 0 bases, and 6 bases separated the two germline ends. The CDR3 totals 12 residues. In germline, CDR1 is SGHRS, CDR2 YFSETQ. The CDR3 reads CASSKNSYEQYF. Here the CDR3 DNA reads TGCGCCAGCAGTAAAAACTCCTACGAGCAGTACTTC. Together with reference TRBV5-1 and TRBJ2-7, the CDR3 gives the full variable domain: KAGVTQTPRYLIKTRGQQVTLSCSPISGHRSVSWYQQTPGQGLQFLFEYFSETQRNKGNFPGRFSGRQFSNSRSEMNVSTLELGDSALYLCASSKNSYEQYFGPGTRLTVT.

V and J are TRBV10-3 and TRBJ2-3; 9 bases align to TRBD2. CDR3 length: 14 amino acids. Germline values: CDR1 ENHRY, CDR2 SYGVKD. Trimming took 6 bases from V and 5 from J; bases not matched to a gene: 6. The CDR3 loop is CAIRGGGAVDTQYF. The CDR3 nucleotides are TGTGCCATCAGGGGCGGGGGGGCCGTAGATACGCAGTATTTT.

The gene calls are TRBV7-8 and TRBJ1-1; 8 nucleotides line up with TRBD1. With V trimmed by 5 bases and J by 0 bases, 5 bases remained unmatched. This CDR3 is built from 15 residues. The germline V gene has CDR1 SGHVS and CDR2 FQNEAQ. DNA of the CDR3: TGTGCCAGCAGCCTTAGGACAGGGCTGAACACTGAAGCTTTCTTT. Its translation: CASSLRTGLNTEAFF.

This chain uses TRBV10-1 with TRBJ1-1; TRBD1 agrees at 10 bases. Germline values: CDR1 WNHNN, CDR2 SYGVQD (reference sequence). The V gene end was trimmed by 7 bases and the J gene end by 6 bases; junction bases not matched to a gene: 20. CDR3 size: 18 residues. The CDR3 is CASTLSNHPRDRGAEAFF. The DNA of the CDR3 is TGCGCCAGCACCCTATCAAACCATCCACGGGACAGGGGCGCTGAAGCTTTCTTT.